This T cell receptor beta chain appears in the sequencing data of a study of blood T cell repertoires in COVID-19. A single count supports this clone. In the authors' methods: Amplifying reference gene primers gave estimates of nucleated cell counts. Produced via immunoSEQ multiplex PCR; TCRdb's table is partial and in-frame only. V and J calls and clone size are copied from that table; D and trimming were computed from the DNA. The data hold 150,000 or so clones, with about 86% observed a single time. The CDR3 spans 14 residues. V shed 0 bases and J shed 1 base, with 7 bases lying between them. In germline, CDR1 is SGDLS, CDR2 YYNGEE.

The clonotype comes from a woman aged 55-69 years with acute or convalescent COVID-19. The sequencing sample was made of peripheral blood. This chain joins TRBV9 and TRBJ1-1; D remains unclear. The CDR3 sequence: CASSVELRNTEAFF. The DNA of the CDR3 is TGTGCCAGCAGCGTAGAGCTGAGGAACACTGAAGCTTTCTTT.